This T cell receptor beta chain was sequenced during a study of OX40 agonist ivuxolimab in advanced cancers. About the study: While on treatment, patients had intravenous ivuxolimab at 0.01 to 10 mg/kg every 2 weeks. Study-level results: Still undetermined is the antigen specificity of the expanded peripheral T cells. Both blood CD4+ and CD8+ T cells showed clonal growth by week 6 at 0.1 to 3.0 mg/kg.

As to this clone: Its specificity is unknown.

Produced via immunoSEQ multiplex PCR; TCRdb's table is partial and in-frame only. The sample has tens of thousands of clones; around 81% are singletons. The TCR comes from an adult with an advanced solid tumor such as melanoma, head and neck, liver or kidney cancer. This specimen consisted of CD4+ or CD8+ T cells sorted from blood, obtained in a trial of the OX40 agonist ivuxolimab.

The CDR3 loop reads CASRSEKLFF. CDR3 nucleotide sequence: TGTGCCAGCAGAAGTGAAAAACTGTTTTTT. The J gene is TRBJ1-4, the V gene TRBV2; no reliable D call. Germline V lookup: CDR1 SNHLY, CDR2 FYNNEI. CDR3 size: 10 residues. Trimming removed 6 bases at V and 7 bases at J, with 3 bases between.